This TCR beta chain was captured in a study of PD-1 blockade in classical Hodgkin lymphoma. General observations from the study: Patients newly diagnosed and complete responders had comparable baseline diversity.

The CDR3 is 14 amino acids. Trimming at V came to 6 bases and at J to 2 bases, leaving 6 bases not matched to a gene. The germline V gene has CDR1 WSHSY and CDR2 SAAADI. Sequencing used immunoSEQ multiplex PCR; TCRdb keeps in-frame clones, though not all of them. The sample lists 14,000 to 15,000 clones; around four fifths were seen once. Worth noting for this clone: Its specificity is unknown.

All patients relapsed after autologous stem cell transplantation, and brentuximab vedotin exposure varied. Here the sequenced sample was peripheral blood mononuclear cells (PBMCs), taken before the second cycle of nivolumab. This clonotype originated in a human donor with classical Hodgkin lymphoma. The genes are TRBV10-2 and TRBJ1-2, with 7 bases identical to TRBD1. CDR3 bases: TGCGCCAGCAGCCCAGGGGGTGTGAACTATGGCTACACCTTC. Translated: CASSPGGVNYGYTF.